Listed below are T cell receptor beta chains from one sample, sequenced in a study of blood T cells in healthy people across ages. TCRdb reprocessed the 5' RACE reads via MiXCR and lists one record per CDR3 protein. The table has 790,000 or so distinct CDR3 sequences, about 47% seen once. The material sequenced was blood. Receptor source: a man older than 75 in good health. Both conserved end residues are part of each CDR3. Fields, in order: V gene, D gene, J gene, clone size, CDR3 protein, CDR3 DNA. A D gene is named only where the DNA matches it firmly. Not every row has a clone size; where given, it reads once, few, many or a size class.

v_gene: TRBV5-1
d_gene: .
j_gene: TRBJ2-7
abundance: many
CDR3aa: CASSLVEGAYEQYF
CDR3nt: TGCGCCAGCAGCTTGGTGGAGGGCGCCTACGAGCAGTACTTC

v_gene: TRBV7-3
d_gene: .
j_gene: TRBJ2-5
abundance: .
CDR3aa: CASSLPGVGKGTQYF
CDR3nt: TGTGCCAGCAGCTTACCGGGCGTGGGGAAAGGGACCCAGTACTTC

v_gene: TRBV3-1
d_gene: TRBD1
j_gene: TRBJ1-2
abundance: .
CDR3aa: CASSQSTGVGYGYTF
CDR3nt: TGTGCCAGCAGCCAATCGACAGGGGTCGGCTATGGCTACACCTTC

v_gene: TRBV25-1
d_gene: .
j_gene: TRBJ2-5
abundance: .
CDR3aa: CASSAPTGFGETQYF
CDR3nt: TGTGCCAGCAGTGCCCCGACAGGTTTCGGGGAGACCCAGTACTTC

v_gene: TRBV29-1
d_gene: TRBD2
j_gene: TRBJ2-1
abundance: .
CDR3aa: CSGGGLAGNNEQFF
CDR3nt: TGCAGCGGGGGGGGACTAGCGGGAAACAATGAGCAGTTCTTC

v_gene: TRBV7-2
d_gene: .
j_gene: TRBJ1-1
abundance: few
CDR3aa: CASSLAVQGVNRAFF
CDR3nt: TGTGCCAGCAGCTTAGCCGTACAGGGCGTTAACAGGGCTTTCTTT

v_gene: TRBV20-1
d_gene: TRBD2
j_gene: TRBJ2-5
abundance: .
CDR3aa: CSASGLAGGHQETQYF
CDR3nt: TGCAGTGCTTCGGGACTAGCGGGAGGTCACCAAGAGACCCAGTACTTC

v_gene: TRBV20-1
d_gene: .
j_gene: TRBJ2-1
abundance: few
CDR3aa: CSALNYIGYNEQFF
CDR3nt: TGCAGTGCTCTCAACTATATAGGGTACAATGAGCAGTTCTTC

v_gene: TRBV7-2
d_gene: TRBD1
j_gene: TRBJ2-5
abundance: .
CDR3aa: CVSSLLLGAGGGETQYF
CDR3nt: TGTGTCAGCAGCTTATTATTAGGGGCAGGGGGCGGAGAGACCCAGTACTTC

v_gene: TRBV27
d_gene: .
j_gene: TRBJ2-5
abundance: many
CDR3aa: CASSLVGRETQYF
CDR3nt: TGTGCCAGCAGTTTAGTGGGGAGGGAGACCCAGTACTTC

v_gene: TRBV4-2
d_gene: TRBD2
j_gene: TRBJ2-3
abundance: .
CDR3aa: CASSQVGAGGTTDTQYF
CDR3nt: TGTGCCAGCAGCCAGGTCGGGGCGGGAGGAACCACAGATACGCAGTATTTT

v_gene: TRBV24-1
d_gene: .
j_gene: TRBJ2-7
abundance: .
CDR3aa: CATSDSPFTEQYF
CDR3nt: TGTGCCACCAGTGATTCCCCGTTTACCGAGCAGTACTTC

v_gene: TRBV15
d_gene: .
j_gene: TRBJ2-5
abundance: .
CDR3aa: CATSRDVGPTEAQYF
CDR3nt: TGTGCCACCAGCAGAGATGTGGGACCAACTGAGGCCCAGTACTTC

v_gene: TRBV10-3
d_gene: .
j_gene: TRBJ2-5
abundance: .
CDR3aa: CAIGGSPIETQYF
CDR3nt: TGTGCCATCGGGGGGTCCCCAATTGAGACCCAGTACTTC